This T cell receptor beta chain was found in a study of T-cell memory formation after mild COVID-19. Germline V lookup: CDR1 MNHEY, CDR2 SVGEGT. V was pared by 3 bases and J by 5 bases, with 5 bases of the junction left unmatched. The CDR3 is made up of 15 amino acids. Each CDR3 protein is one row after TCRdb ran MiXCR on the 5' RACE reads. The sample lists 350,000 to 550,000 distinct CDR3 sequences, around 17% occurring once. Sample: PBMCs or a T cell subset sorted from them (not recorded which). The receptor comes from a man aged 18 to 29 who had mild COVID-19 (a few samples of this study predate the infection). Cell type and time point are not known. J is TRBJ1-5 and V is TRBV6-2 or TRBV6-3, with 9 bases matching TRBD1. The CDR3, as DNA: TGTGCCAGCAGTTATCTCAGGGACAGGGATCAGCCCCAGCATTTT. It translates to CASSYLRDRDQPQHF.